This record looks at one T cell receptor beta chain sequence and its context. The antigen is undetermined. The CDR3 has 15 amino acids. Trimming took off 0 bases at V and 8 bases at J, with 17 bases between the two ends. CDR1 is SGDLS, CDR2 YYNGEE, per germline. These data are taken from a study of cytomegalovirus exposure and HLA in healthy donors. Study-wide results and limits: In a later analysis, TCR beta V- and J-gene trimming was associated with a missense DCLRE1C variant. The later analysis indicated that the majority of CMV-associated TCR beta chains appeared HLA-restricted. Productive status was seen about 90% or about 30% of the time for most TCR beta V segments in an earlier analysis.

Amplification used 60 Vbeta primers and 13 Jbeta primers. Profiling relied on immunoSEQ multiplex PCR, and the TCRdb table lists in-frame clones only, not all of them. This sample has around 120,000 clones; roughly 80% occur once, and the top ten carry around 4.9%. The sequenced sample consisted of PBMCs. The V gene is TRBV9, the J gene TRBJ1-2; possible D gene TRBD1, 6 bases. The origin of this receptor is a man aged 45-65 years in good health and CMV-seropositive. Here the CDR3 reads CASSVEGRGVGGYTF. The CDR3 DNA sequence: TGTGCCAGCAGCGTAGAAGGCAGGGGAGTGGGCGGCTACACCTTC. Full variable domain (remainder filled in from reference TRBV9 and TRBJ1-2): DSGVTQTPKHLITATGQRVTLRCSPRSGDLSVYWYQQSLDQGLQFLIQYYNGEERAKGNILERFSAQQFPDLHSELNLSSLELGDSALYFCASSVEGRGVGGYTFGSGTRLTVV.